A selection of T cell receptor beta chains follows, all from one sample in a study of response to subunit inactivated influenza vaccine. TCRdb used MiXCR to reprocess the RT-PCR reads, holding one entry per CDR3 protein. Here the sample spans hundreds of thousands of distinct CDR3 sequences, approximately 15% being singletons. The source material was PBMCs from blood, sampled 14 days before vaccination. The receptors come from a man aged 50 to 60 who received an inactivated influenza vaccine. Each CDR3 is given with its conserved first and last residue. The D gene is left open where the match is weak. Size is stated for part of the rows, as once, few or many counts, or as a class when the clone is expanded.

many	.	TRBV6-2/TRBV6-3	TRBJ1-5	CASSLEGGGNQPQHF	TGTGCCAGCAGCCTGGAGGGAGGGGGCAATCAGCCCCAGCATTTT
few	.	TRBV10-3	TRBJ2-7	CAIRENYEQYF	TGTGCCATCCGGGAAAACTACGAGCAGTACTTC
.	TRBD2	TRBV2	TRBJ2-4	CASTPLPRLAGSGKNIQYF	TGTGCCAGCACCCCCCTACCCCGACTAGCGGGGAGCGGCAAAAACATTCAGTACTTC
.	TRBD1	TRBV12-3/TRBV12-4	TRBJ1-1	CANGDRVRTEAFF	TGTGCCAATGGGGACAGGGTAAGAACTGAAGCTTTCTTT
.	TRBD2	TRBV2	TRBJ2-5	CASSPGTSQQETQYF	TGTGCCAGCAGCCCCGGGACTAGCCAACAAGAGACCCAGTACTTC
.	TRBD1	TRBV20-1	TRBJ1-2	CSARDQGGVGYTF	TGCAGTGCTAGAGATCAGGGGGGCGTGGGCTACACCTTC
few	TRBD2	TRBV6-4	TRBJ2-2	CASRREAGELFF	TGTGCCAGCAGGCGGGAGGCCGGGGAGCTGTTTTTT
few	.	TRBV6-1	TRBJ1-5	CASSERVSPQPQHF	TGTGCCAGCAGTGAGCGAGTCAGCCCTCAGCCCCAGCATTTT
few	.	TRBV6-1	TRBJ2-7	CASTRVGPTYEQYF	TGTGCCAGCACCCGGGTGGGACCAACCTACGAGCAGTACTTC
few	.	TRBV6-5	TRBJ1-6	CASSYSIRSSYNSPLHF	TGTGCCAGCAGTTACTCGATTCGGAGCTCCTATAATTCACCCCTCCACTTT
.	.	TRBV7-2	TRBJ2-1	CASSLALGRSEQFF	TGTGCCAGCAGCTTAGCTCTGGGGCGGAGTGAGCAGTTCTTC
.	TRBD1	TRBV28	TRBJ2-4	CASSPLSTGVTKNIQYF	TGTGCCAGCAGTCCCCTTTCGACAGGGGTTACCAAAAACATTCAGTACTTC
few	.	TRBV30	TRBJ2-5	CAWSRGEGPSETQYF	TGTGCCTGGAGTAGGGGGGAGGGCCCTTCAGAGACCCAGTACTTC
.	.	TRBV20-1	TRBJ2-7	CSARRDESYEQYF	TGCAGTGCTAGAAGGGACGAGAGCTACGAGCAGTACTTC
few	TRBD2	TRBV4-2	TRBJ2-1	CASSQEGLAGLPIYNEQFF	TGTGCCAGCAGCCAAGAGGGACTAGCGGGCCTTCCAATTTACAATGAGCAGTTCTTC
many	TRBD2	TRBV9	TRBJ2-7	CASSPRLAETSEQYF	TGTGCCAGCAGCCCGCGACTAGCGGAGACCTCCGAGCAGTACTTC
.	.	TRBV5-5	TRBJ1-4	CASITFPGANEKLFF	TGTGCCAGCATTACTTTCCCAGGGGCTAATGAAAAACTGTTTTTT
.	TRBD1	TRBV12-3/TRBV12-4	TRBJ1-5	CASTQGGSNQPQHF	TGTGCCAGCACCCAGGGGGGGAGCAATCAGCCCCAGCATTTT
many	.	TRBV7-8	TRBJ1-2	CASSRRDGKYGYTF	TGTGCCAGCAGCCGTAGGGACGGAAAGTATGGCTACACCTTC
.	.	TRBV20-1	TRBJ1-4	CSARARNEKLFF	TGCAGTGCCCGTGCCCGGAATGAAAAACTGTTTTTT
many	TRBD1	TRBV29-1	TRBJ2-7	CSVEFRDRGSYEQYF	TGCAGCGTTGAATTCCGGGACAGGGGTTCCTACGAGCAGTACTTC
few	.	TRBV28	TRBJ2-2	CASSSGFGNTGELFF	TGTGCCAGCAGTTCTGGGTTTGGGAACACCGGGGAGCTGTTTTTT
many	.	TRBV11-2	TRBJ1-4	CASSLGGRSGEKLFF	TGTGCCAGCAGCTTAGGAGGTCGGTCCGGAGAAAAACTGTTTTTT
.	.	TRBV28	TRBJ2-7	CASSLNSGLRQGWYF	TGTGCCAGCAGTTTAAATAGTGGGTTGCGTCAGGGCTGGTACTTC
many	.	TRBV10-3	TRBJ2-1	CAIRQNVNNEQFF	TGTGCCATCAGACAGAACGTTAACAATGAGCAGTTCTTC
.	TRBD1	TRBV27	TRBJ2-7	CASSEGTGGLNEQYF	TGTGCCAGCAGTGAGGGGACAGGGGGTTTGAACGAGCAGTACTTC
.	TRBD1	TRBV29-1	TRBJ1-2	CSVSGTVKGYTF	TGCAGCGTCTCCGGGACAGTAAAGGGCTACACCTTC
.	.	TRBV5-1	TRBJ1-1	CASSLYRQTEAFF	TGCGCCAGCAGCTTGTACCGGCAAACTGAAGCTTTCTTT
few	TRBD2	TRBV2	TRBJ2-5	CASSLAVPRETQYF	TGTGCCAGCAGTCTAGCGGTTCCCAGAGAGACCCAGTACTTC
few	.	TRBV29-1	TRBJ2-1	CSVKGVSYNEQFF	TGCAGCGTAAAAGGGGTCTCCTACAATGAGCAGTTCTTC
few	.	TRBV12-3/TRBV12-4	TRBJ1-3	CASRDFDPPAGNTIYF	TGTGCCAGCAGAGATTTCGACCCGCCCGCTGGAAACACCATATATTTT
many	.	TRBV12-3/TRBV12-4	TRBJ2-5	CASTSGRGWAYQETQYF	TGTGCCAGCACCTCCGGACGAGGGTGGGCCTACCAAGAGACCCAGTACTTC
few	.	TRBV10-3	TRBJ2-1	CAISGASEYNEQFF	TGTGCCATCAGTGGCGCTAGCGAGTACAATGAGCAGTTCTTC
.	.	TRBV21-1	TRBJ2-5	CASSKGRSKTQYF	TGTGCCAGCAGCAAAGGCAGGAGTAAGACCCAGTACTTC
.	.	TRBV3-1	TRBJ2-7	CASSQETLNGEQYF	TGTGCCAGCAGCCAAGAAACGCTCAACGGGGAGCAGTACTTC
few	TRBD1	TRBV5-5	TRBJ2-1	CASSPWTGGYNEQFF	TGTGCCAGCAGCCCATGGACAGGGGGCTACAATGAGCAGTTCTTC
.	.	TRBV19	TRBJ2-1	CASSIASAAYNEQFF	TGTGCCAGTAGTATAGCTAGCGCGGCCTACAATGAGCAGTTCTTC
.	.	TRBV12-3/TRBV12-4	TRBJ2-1	CASSLMGDGYNEQFF	TGTGCCAGCAGTTTAATGGGAGACGGGTACAATGAGCAGTTCTTC
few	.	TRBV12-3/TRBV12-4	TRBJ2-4	CASSLQGPIQYF	TGTGCCAGCAGTTTACAAGGGCCCATTCAGTACTTC
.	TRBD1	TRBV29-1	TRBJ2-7	CSVGGTGIREQYF	TGCAGCGTTGGTGGGACAGGGATTCGCGAGCAGTACTTC
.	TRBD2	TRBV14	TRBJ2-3	CASSQAGGIDTQYF	TGTGCCAGCAGCCAAGCGGGAGGTATAGATACGCAGTATTTT
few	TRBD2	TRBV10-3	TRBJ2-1	CAISESRFRRGGTGSYNEQFF	TGTGCCATCAGTGAGTCTCGGTTTCGGCGGGGGGGCACAGGATCCTACAATGAGCAGTTCTTC
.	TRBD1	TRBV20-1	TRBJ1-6	CSARDRTGATANSPLHF	TGCAGTGCTAGGGACCGGACAGGGGCCACTGCTAATTCACCCCTCCACTTT
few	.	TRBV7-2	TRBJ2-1	CASSLEFRSSYNEQFF	TGTGCCAGCAGCTTAGAATTTAGGAGCTCCTACAATGAGCAGTTCTTC
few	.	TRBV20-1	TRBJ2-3	CSARDPNSSTDTQYF	TGCAGTGCTAGAGATCCCAACTCCAGCACAGATACGCAGTATTTT
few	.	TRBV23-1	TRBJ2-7	CASSQTVPGVSSYEQYF	TGCGCCAGCAGTCAAACGGTTCCGGGGGTTAGCTCCTACGAGCAGTACTTC
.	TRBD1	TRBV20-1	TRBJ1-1	CSALRQGVTEAFF	TGCAGTGCCCTGAGGCAGGGGGTCACTGAAGCTTTCTTT
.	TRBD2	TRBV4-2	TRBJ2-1	CASSYFNSGSSYNEQFF	TGTGCCAGCAGCTACTTCAATAGCGGGAGCTCCTACAATGAGCAGTTCTTC
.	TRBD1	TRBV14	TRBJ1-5	CASSHGQGSQPQHF	TGTGCCAGCAGCCATGGACAGGGCAGTCAGCCCCAGCATTTT
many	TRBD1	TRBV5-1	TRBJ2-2	CASSLGDRDTGELFF	TGCGCCAGCAGCTTGGGGGACAGGGACACCGGGGAGCTGTTTTTT
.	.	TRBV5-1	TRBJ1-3	CASSPEGSGNTIYF	TGCGCCAGCAGCCCAGAAGGGTCTGGAAACACCATATATTTT